The subject of this entry is one TCR beta chain. The sample is drawn from a study of OX40 agonist ivuxolimab in advanced cancers. Across the study: At approximately 80% male, the cohort had a mean age of approximately 60 years, ranging from roughly 20 to 90.

TCRdb's copy holds only in-frame clones and misses some; the assay was immunoSEQ multiplex PCR. This table has tens of thousands of clones, 80% to 90% appearing once. Germline CDR1 reads SGHVS; CDR2 reads FQNEAQ. This CDR3 spans 12 amino acids. V was clipped by 7 bases and J by 12 bases, with 16 bases between them. The TCR comes from an adult with an advanced solid tumor such as melanoma, head and neck, liver or kidney cancer. V gene TRBV7-8 combines with J gene TRBJ2-1; D gene unclear. Here the sequenced sample was CD4+ or CD8+ T cells sorted from blood, taken in a trial of the OX40 agonist ivuxolimab. The CDR3 DNA is TGTGCCAGCACCCCCGGTACTACGGGGCAGTTCTTC. It yields the protein CASTPGTTGQFF.